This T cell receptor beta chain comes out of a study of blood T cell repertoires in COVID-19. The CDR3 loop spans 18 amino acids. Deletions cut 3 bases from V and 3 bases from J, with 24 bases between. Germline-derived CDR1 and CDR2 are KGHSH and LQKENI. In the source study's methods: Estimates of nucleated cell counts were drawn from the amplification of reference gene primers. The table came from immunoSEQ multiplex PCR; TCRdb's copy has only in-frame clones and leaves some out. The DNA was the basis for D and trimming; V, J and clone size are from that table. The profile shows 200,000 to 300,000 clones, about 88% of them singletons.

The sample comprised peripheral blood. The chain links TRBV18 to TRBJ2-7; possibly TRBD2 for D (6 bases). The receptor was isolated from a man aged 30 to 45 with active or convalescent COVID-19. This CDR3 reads CASSPDWWGERVNYEQYF. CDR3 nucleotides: TGTGCCAGCTCACCCGATTGGTGGGGGGAGAGAGTTAACTACGAGCAGTACTTC.